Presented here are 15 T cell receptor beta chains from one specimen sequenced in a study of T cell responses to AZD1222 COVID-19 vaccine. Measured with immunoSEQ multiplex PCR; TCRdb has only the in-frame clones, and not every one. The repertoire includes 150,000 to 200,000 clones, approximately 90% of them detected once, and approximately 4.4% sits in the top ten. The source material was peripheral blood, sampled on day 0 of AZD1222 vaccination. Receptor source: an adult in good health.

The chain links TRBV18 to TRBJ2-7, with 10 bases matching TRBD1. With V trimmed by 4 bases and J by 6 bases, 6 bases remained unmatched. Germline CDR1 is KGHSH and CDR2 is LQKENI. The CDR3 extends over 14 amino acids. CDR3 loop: CASSLGTGEREQYF. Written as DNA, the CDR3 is TGTGCCAGCTCACTAGGGACAGGGGAACGCGAGCAGTACTTC.

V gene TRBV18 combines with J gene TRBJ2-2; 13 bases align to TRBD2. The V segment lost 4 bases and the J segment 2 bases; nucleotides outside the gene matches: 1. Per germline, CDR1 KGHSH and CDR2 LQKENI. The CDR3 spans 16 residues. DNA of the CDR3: TGTGCCAGCTCACTGGGACTAGCGGGAAACACCGGGGAGCTGTTTTTT. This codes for CASSLGLAGNTGELFF.

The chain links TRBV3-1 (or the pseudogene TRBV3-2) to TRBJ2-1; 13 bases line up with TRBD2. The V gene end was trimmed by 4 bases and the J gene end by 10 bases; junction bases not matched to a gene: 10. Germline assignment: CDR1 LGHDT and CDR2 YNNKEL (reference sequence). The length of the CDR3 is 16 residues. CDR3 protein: CASSRVTSGRAHEQFF. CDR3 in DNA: TGTGCCAGCAGCCGAGTTACTAGCGGGAGGGCCCACGAGCAGTTCTTC.

The CDR3 here is CASSLSLETQYF. The CDR3 region has the DNA TGTGCCAGCAGCTTGAGTTTGGAGACCCAGTACTTC. This rearrangement joins TRBV13 to TRBJ2-5; D uncertain. Between the trimmed V and J ends, which lost 3 bases and 5 bases, there was a span of 7 bases. The germline V gene has CDR1 PRHDT and CDR2 FYEKMQ (reference sequence). CDR3 length: 12 residues.

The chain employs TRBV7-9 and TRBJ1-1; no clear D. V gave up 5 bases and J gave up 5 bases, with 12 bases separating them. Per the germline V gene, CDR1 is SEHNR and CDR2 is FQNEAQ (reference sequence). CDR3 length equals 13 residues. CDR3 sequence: CASSLHGGTEAFF. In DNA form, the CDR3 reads TGTGCCAGCAGCCTTCACGGAGGGACTGAAGCTTTCTTT.

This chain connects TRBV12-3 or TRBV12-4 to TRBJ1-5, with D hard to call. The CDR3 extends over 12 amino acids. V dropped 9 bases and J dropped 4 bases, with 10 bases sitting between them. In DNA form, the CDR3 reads TGTGCCAGTCCTGCTGGGAATCAGCCCCAGCATTTT. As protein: CASPAGNQPQHF.

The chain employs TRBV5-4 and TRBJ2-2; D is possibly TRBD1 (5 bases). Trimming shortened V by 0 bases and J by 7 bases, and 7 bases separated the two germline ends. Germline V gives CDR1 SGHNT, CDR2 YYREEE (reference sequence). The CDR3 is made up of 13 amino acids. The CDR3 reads CASSLEGRGELFF. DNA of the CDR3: TGTGCCAGCAGCTTGGAGGGGCGCGGGGAGCTGTTTTTT. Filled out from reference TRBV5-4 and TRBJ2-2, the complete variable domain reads ETGVTQSPTHLIKTRGQQVTLRCSSQSGHNTVSWYQQALGQGPQFIFQYYREEENGRGNFPPRFSGLQFPNYSSELNVNALELDDSALYLCASSLEGRGELFFGEGSRLTVL.

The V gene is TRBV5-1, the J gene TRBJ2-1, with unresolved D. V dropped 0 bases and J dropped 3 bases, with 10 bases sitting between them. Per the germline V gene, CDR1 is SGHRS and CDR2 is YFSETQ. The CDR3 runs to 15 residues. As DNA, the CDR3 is TGCGCCAGCAGCTTGGCCGTGCGTAACTACAATGAGCAGTTCTTC. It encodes CASSLAVRNYNEQFF.

The DNA of the CDR3 is TGTGCCAGCAGTTACTCGAGTACAGCGGTCTACGAGCAGTACTTC. As protein: CASSYSSTAVYEQYF. The rearrangement joins TRBV6-2 or TRBV6-3 to TRBJ2-7, with TRBD2 as a possible D gene (5 bases). The V end lost 0 bases, the J end lost 3 bases, and 12 bases lay between the germline ends. The CDR3 runs to 15 residues. CDR1 and CDR2 from the germline V gene are MNHEY and SVGEGT.

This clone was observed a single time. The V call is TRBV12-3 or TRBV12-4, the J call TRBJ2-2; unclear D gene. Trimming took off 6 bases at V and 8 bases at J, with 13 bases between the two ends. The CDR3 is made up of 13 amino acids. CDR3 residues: CASSPDLRGELFF. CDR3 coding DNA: TGTGCCAGCAGCCCAGATTTGAGGGGGGAGCTGTTTTTT.

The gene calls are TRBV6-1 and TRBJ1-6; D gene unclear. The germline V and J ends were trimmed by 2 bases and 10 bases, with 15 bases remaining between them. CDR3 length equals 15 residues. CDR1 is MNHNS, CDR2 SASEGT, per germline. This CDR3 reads CASSELGRAASPLHF. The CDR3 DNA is TGTGCCAGCAGTGAACTGGGGAGGGCGGCCTCACCCCTCCACTTT.

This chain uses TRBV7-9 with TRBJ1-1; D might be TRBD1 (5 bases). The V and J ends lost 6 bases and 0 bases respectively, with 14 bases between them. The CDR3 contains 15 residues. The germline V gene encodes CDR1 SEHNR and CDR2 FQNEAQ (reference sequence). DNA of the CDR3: TGTGCCAGCAGTCCCTCCGGGACCATGAACACTGAAGCTTTCTTT. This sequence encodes CASSPSGTMNTEAFF.

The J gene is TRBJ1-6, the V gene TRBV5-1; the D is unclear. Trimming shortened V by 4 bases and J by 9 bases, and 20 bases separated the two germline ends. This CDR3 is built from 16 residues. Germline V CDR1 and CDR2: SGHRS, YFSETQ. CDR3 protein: CASSLTTAAAGSPLHF. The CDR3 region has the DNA TGCGCCAGCAGCCTGACGACGGCGGCCGCCGGTTCACCCCTCCACTTT.

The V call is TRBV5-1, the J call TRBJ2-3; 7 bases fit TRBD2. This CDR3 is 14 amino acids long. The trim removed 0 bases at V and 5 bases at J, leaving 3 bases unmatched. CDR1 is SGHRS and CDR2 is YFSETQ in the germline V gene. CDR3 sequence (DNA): TGCGCCAGCAGCTTGGGCCGGGAGGTAGATACGCAGTATTTT. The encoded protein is CASSLGREVDTQYF. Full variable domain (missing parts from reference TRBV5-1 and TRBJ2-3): KAGVTQTPRYLIKTRGQQVTLSCSPISGHRSVSWYQQTPGQGLQFLFEYFSETQRNKGNFPGRFSGRQFSNSRSEMNVSTLELGDSALYLCASSLGREVDTQYFGPGTRLTVL.

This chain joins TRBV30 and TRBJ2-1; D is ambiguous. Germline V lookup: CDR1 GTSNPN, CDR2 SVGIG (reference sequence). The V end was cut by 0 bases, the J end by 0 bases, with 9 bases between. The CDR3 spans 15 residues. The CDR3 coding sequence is TGTGCCTGGAGTGTTTTAATGAGCTCCTACAATGAGCAGTTCTTC. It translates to CAWSVLMSSYNEQFF.